These 17 T cell receptor beta chains were all obtained from the same sample, sequenced in a study of T cell repertoires in cytomegalovirus infection. TCRdb redid the calling of the reads with MiXCR, one entry per CDR3 protein. The sample includes fewer than 550,000 distinct CDR3 sequences, around 27% of them seen just once. Sequenced input: PBMCs. Every receptor here comes from a human donor in good health (CMV status not recorded). Some clones in this sample may be carry-over from other donors' samples.

This clonotype was found a few times. The rearrangement uses TRBV27 and TRBJ2-7; D remains unclear. Trimming removed 3 bases at V and 5 bases at J, with 11 bases between. The CDR3 is 13 residues long. CDR1 and CDR2 from the germline V gene are MNHEY and SMNVEV (reference sequence). For the CDR3, the DNA is TGTGCCAGCAGTTTGAGTGTTCTCGACGAGCAGTACTTC. Its protein is CASSLSVLDEQYF.

V gene TRBV6-6 combines with J gene TRBJ2-1; TRBD2 aligns across 8 bases. In germline, CDR1 is MNHNY, CDR2 SVGAGI (reference sequence). The CDR3 is made up of 15 amino acids. Germline trimming cut 8 bases from V and 3 bases from J; bases unmatched to any gene: 9. CDR3 protein: CASHTGGPLYNEQFF. DNA for the CDR3: TGTGCCAGCCATACGGGAGGGCCTCTCTACAATGAGCAGTTCTTC.

The table lists this clonotype with many counts. CDR3 loop: CASSFTRGLYNEQFF. The CDR3 nucleotides are TGTGCCAGCAGTTTTACGCGGGGCCTTTACAATGAGCAGTTCTTC. The chain is built from TRBV12-3 or TRBV12-4 and TRBJ2-1; a possible D gene is TRBD2 (6 bases). With 3 bases removed from V and 4 bases from J, the gap between germline ends came to 13 bases. CDR3 length equals 15 residues.

This chain uses TRBV29-1 with TRBJ1-1; TRBD1 aligns across 7 bases. The CDR3 totals 14 residues. V shed 5 bases and J 0 bases; nucleotides not matched to a gene: 6. In germline, CDR1 is SQVTM, CDR2 ANQGSEA. Here the CDR3 DNA reads TGCAGCGTTAGATCCGGGACAGTGAACACTGAAGCTTTCTTT. This sequence encodes CSVRSGTVNTEAFF.

This clonotype occurred a few times. This chain uses TRBV11-2 with TRBJ2-3, with D perhaps being TRBD1 or TRBD2 (5 bases each). V dropped 5 bases and J dropped 7 bases, with 22 bases sitting between them. This CDR3 is built from 16 residues. Germline-derived CDR1 and CDR2 are SGHAT and FQNNGV. The CDR3 DNA reads TGTGCCAGCAGCCCGACCGGGACGCTTCTCCACCATACGCAGTATTTT. This gives the protein CASSPTGTLLHHTQYF.

The CDR3 DNA follows: TGTGCCACCAGCAGAGATATCGGGAGTACCTACGAGCAGTACTTC. Translation gives CATSRDIGSTYEQYF. The chain employs TRBV15 and TRBJ2-7, with a weak D call TRBD2 (6 bases). V was shortened by 0 bases and J by 2 bases, with 11 bases between the two germline ends. The germline V gene encodes CDR1 LNHNV and CDR2 YYDKDF (reference sequence). The CDR3 loop spans 15 amino acids. The complete variable domain, with remaining parts taken from reference TRBV15 and TRBJ2-7, reads DAMVIQNPRYQVTQFGKPVTLSCSQTLNHNVMYWYQQKSSQAPKLLFHYYDKDFNNEADTPDNFQSRRPNTSFCFLDIRSPGLGDTAMYLCATSRDIGSTYEQYFGPGTRLTVT.

This clonotype has ten or more counts. V is TRBV7-2 and J is TRBJ2-4; possibly TRBD1 for D (6 bases). The V and J ends lost 1 base and 9 bases respectively, with 16 bases between them. The germline CDR1 and CDR2 sequences are SGHTA and FQGNSA. The CDR3 is made up of 15 amino acids. The CDR3 loop reads CASSLVLRQGTIQYF. The CDR3 nucleotides are TGTGCCAGCAGCTTAGTCCTAAGGCAGGGGACCATTCAGTACTTC. The variable domain in full, with the rest retrieved from reference TRBV7-2 and TRBJ2-4, is GAGVSQSPSNKVTEKGKDVELRCDPISGHTALYWYRQSLGQGLEFLIYFQGNSAPDKSGLPSDRFSAERTGGSVSTLTIQRTQQEDSAVYLCASSLVLRQGTIQYFGAGTRLSVL.

The rearrangement joins TRBV19 to TRBJ1-1; 7 nucleotides align to TRBD1. The CDR3 is 14 amino acids. V shed 3 bases, J shed 8 bases, and the junction held 9 bases outside the gene matches. Per germline, CDR1 LNHDA and CDR2 SQIVND (reference sequence). The CDR3 region has the DNA TGTGCCAGTAGTATGACAGGGTTATTCCAAGAAGCTTTCTTT. Protein product: CASSMTGLFQEAFF.

J is TRBJ1-1 and V is TRBV19, with D hard to call. In germline, CDR1 is LNHDA, CDR2 SQIVND (reference sequence). The CDR3 spans 14 residues. V dropped 2 bases and J dropped 1 base, with 8 bases sitting between them. Here the CDR3 DNA reads TGTGCCAGTAGTATAATCGGCGGGAACACTGAAGCTTTCTTT. Protein sequence: CASSIIGGNTEAFF.

The table lists this clonotype with many counts. The chain carries TRBV7-2 and TRBJ1-4; TRBD1 is a possible D gene (5 bases). This CDR3 has 14 residues. In germline, CDR1 is SGHTA, CDR2 FQGNSA. Trimming left V 6 bases short and J 8 bases short, with 16 bases between. The CDR3: CASRLGGGYEKLFF. The DNA for the CDR3 is TGTGCCAGCAGGTTGGGTGGGGGTTACGAAAAACTGTTTTTT. The variable domain in full, with the rest retrieved from reference TRBV7-2 and TRBJ1-4, is GAGVSQSPSNKVTEKGKDVELRCDPISGHTALYWYRQSLGQGLEFLIYFQGNSAPDKSGLPSDRFSAERTGGSVSTLTIQRTQQEDSAVYLCASRLGGGYEKLFFGSGTQLSVL.

This clonotype has at least ten counts. The chain has TRBV11-3 and TRBJ2-5, with 7 nucleotides matching TRBD1. The CDR3 spans 16 residues. The V gene end was trimmed by 1 base and the J gene end by 1 base; junction bases not matched to a gene: 6. In germline, CDR1 is SGHNT, CDR2 YENEEA. This CDR3 reads CASSLVGTDIQETQYF. The CDR3 bases are TGTGCCAGCAGCTTAGTAGGGACAGATATCCAAGAGACCCAGTACTTC.

CDR3 DNA: TGTGCCAGCAGTCACCGAACCCGACAGGGATCCTACGAGCAGTACTTC. It is translated as CASSHRTRQGSYEQYF. This sequence joins TRBV6-2 or TRBV6-3 and TRBJ2-7; 7 bases match TRBD1. From germline, CDR1 is MNHEY and CDR2 SVGEGT. CDR3 size: 16 residues. V lost 5 bases and J lost 1; bases outside the gene matches: 11.

This clonotype was detected only a few times. The chain couples TRBV29-1 to TRBJ1-1; no clear D. In germline, CDR1 is SQVTM, CDR2 ANQGSEA. The CDR3 contains 14 residues. V was trimmed by 0 bases and J by 1 base, leaving 9 bases between them. For the CDR3, the DNA is TGCAGCGTTGAAGATTGGTCCAAGAACACTGAAGCTTTCTTT. It specifies CSVEDWSKNTEAFF.

Here the CDR3 reads CASSTGQHNEQFF. Written as DNA, the CDR3 is TGTGCCAGCAGTACGGGACAGCACAATGAGCAGTTCTTC. The V call is TRBV2, the J call TRBJ2-1; TRBD1 aligns across 7 bases. Losses at the gene ends were 5 bases for V and 5 bases for J; bases not matched to a gene: 3. The V gene's germline CDR1 is SNHLY and CDR2 FYNNEI. The CDR3 sequence is 13 residues long. Drawing the rest from reference TRBV2 and TRBJ2-1, the complete variable domain is EPEVTQTPSHQVTQMGQEVILRCVPISNHLYFYWYRQILGQKVEFLVSFYNNEISEKSEIFDDQFSVERPDGSNFTLKIRSTKLEDSAMYFCASSTGQHNEQFFGPGTRLTVL.

This chain joins TRBV28 and TRBJ1-5; TRBD1 is a possible D gene (6 bases). V was cut by 5 bases and J by 4 bases, with 15 bases left in between. Germline V lookup: CDR1 MDHEN, CDR2 SYDVKM. CDR3 length: 15 residues. As DNA, the CDR3 is TGTGCCAGCAGTCCGAGGGGGATTCGGAATCAGCCCCAGCATTTT. Protein sequence: CASSPRGIRNQPQHF.

This chain connects TRBV6-1 to TRBJ2-5; no definite D call. Trimming shortened V by 6 bases and J by 2 bases, and 10 bases separated the two germline ends. Per germline, CDR1 MNHNS and CDR2 SASEGT. This CDR3 spans 13 amino acids. The CDR3 DNA follows: TGTGCCAGCAGGTGGGAAGCACAAGAGACCCAGTACTTC. It codes for CASRWEAQETQYF.

V and J are TRBV7-9 and TRBJ1-2, with unresolved D. Germline assignment: CDR1 SEHNR and CDR2 FQNEAQ (reference sequence). The CDR3 has 12 residues. Between the trimmed V and J ends, which lost 4 bases and 7 bases, there was a span of 10 bases. CDR3 loop: CASSSPGGGYTF. The CDR3 DNA follows: TGTGCCAGCAGCTCCCCGGGAGGTGGCTACACCTTC. Full variable domain (remainder filled in from reference TRBV7-9 and TRBJ1-2): DTGVSQNPRHKITKRGQNVTFRCDPISEHNRLYWYRQTLGQGPEFLTYFQNEAQLEKSRLLSDRFSAERPKGSFSTLEIQRTEQGDSAMYLCASSSPGGGYTFGSGTRLTVV.